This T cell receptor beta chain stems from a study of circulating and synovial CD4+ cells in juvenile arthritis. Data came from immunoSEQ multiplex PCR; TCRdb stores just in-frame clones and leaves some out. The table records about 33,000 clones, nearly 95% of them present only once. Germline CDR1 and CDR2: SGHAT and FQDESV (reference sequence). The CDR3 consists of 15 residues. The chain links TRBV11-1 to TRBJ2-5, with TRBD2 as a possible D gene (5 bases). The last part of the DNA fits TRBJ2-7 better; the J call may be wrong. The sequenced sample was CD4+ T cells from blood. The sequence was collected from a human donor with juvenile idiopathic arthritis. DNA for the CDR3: TGTGCCAGCAGTCCTAAGCTCCCGGTGAGGGCCGAGCAGTACTTC. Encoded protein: CASSPKLPVRAEQYF.